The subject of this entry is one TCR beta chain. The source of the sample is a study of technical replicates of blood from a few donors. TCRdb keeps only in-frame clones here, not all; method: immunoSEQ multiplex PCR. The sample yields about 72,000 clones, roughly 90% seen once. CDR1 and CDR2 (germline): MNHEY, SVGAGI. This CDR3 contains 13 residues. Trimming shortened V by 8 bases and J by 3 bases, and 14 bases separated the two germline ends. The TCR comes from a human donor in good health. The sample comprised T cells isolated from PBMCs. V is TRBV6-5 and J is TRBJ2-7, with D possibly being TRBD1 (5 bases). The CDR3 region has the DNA TGTGCCAGCCTCGGTCAGCAGGGCTACGAGCAGTACTTC. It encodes CASLGQQGYEQYF.